These T cell receptor beta chains were read from a single sample in a study of cytomegalovirus exposure and HLA in healthy donors. Assay: immunoSEQ multiplex PCR; the TCRdb copy retains only in-frame clones and omits some. The table shows 170,000 or so clones, with around 80% occurring only once. Material for sequencing was PBMCs. The receptors originated from a woman aged 30 to 39 in good health and CMV-seropositive. CDR3s leave out the opening cysteine and the closing phenylalanine or tryptophan.

j_gene: TRBJ1-5
v_gene: TRBV28
CDR3aa: ASTRDRADQPQH

j_gene: TRBJ2-3
v_gene: TRBV30
CDR3aa: AWIGLVSTDTQY

j_gene: TRBJ2-1
v_gene: TRBV4-3
CDR3aa: ASSPSGEGYNEQF

j_gene: TRBJ2-7
v_gene: TRBV11-3
CDR3aa: ASSYPGGERQY

j_gene: TRBJ2-7
v_gene: TRBV14
CDR3aa: ASSPGLAVYEQY

j_gene: TRBJ1-2
v_gene: TRBV28
CDR3aa: ASSSANLATNYGYT

j_gene: TRBJ2-1
v_gene: TRBV6-5
CDR3aa: ASSPDRGLNEQF

j_gene: TRBJ2-2
v_gene: TRBV28
CDR3aa: ASSLQGYTGELF

j_gene: TRBJ1-5
v_gene: TRBV6-1
CDR3aa: ASSEGQGGLSNQPQH

j_gene: TRBJ2-7
v_gene: TRBV6-5
CDR3aa: ASSYFGTGLSGEQY

j_gene: TRBJ2-1
v_gene: TRBV11-2
CDR3aa: ASSSGLAGDEQF

j_gene: TRBJ1-3
v_gene: TRBV19
CDR3aa: ASSSQGLSGNTIY

j_gene: TRBJ1-1
v_gene: TRBV19
CDR3aa: ASSMDRDTEAF

j_gene: TRBJ2-1
v_gene: TRBV19
CDR3aa: ASSPGLAGYFNEQF

j_gene: TRBJ1-1
v_gene: TRBV4-3
CDR3aa: ASSQDWASVDTEAF

j_gene: TRBJ2-7
v_gene: TRBV6-1
CDR3aa: ASIAVSGTYYEQY

j_gene: TRBJ2-2
v_gene: TRBV5-1
CDR3aa: ASSLGRTISTGELF

j_gene: TRBJ2-5
v_gene: TRBV5-1
CDR3aa: ASSRGQGPQETQY

j_gene: TRBJ2-1
v_gene: TRBV10-3
CDR3aa: AISDSGRGDNEQF

j_gene: TRBJ2-5
v_gene: TRBV5-1
CDR3aa: ASSLAGDRGRETQY

j_gene: TRBJ2-2
v_gene: TRBV4-2
CDR3aa: ATGGLAGPGGSGELF

j_gene: TRBJ2-3
v_gene: TRBV6-6
CDR3aa: AGARMGQKYTDTQY

j_gene: TRBJ2-7
v_gene: TRBV9
CDR3aa: ASSPNGRGVLSYEQY

j_gene: TRBJ2-5
v_gene: TRBV7-8
CDR3aa: ASSLKVGRRETQY